Following are 14 T cell receptor beta chains from one sample sequenced in a study of cytomegalovirus exposure and HLA in healthy donors. In the PCR, 60 Vbeta and 13 Jbeta primers were used. Profiled with immunoSEQ multiplex PCR; TCRdb holds only in-frame clones, not every one. This sample has under 150,000 clones, with 72% found just once. The sequencing sample was made of PBMCs. These receptors all come from a man in his forties in good health and CMV-seronegative.

The V call is TRBV28, the J call TRBJ1-2, with TRBD1 matching 7 bases. The CDR3 spans 15 residues. Germline V gives CDR1 MDHEN, CDR2 SYDVKM. Unmatched junction bases numbered 14, after V lost 5 bases and J lost 8 bases. The CDR3 loop is CASSPPPGTEEGYTF. In DNA form, the CDR3 reads TGTGCCAGCAGTCCCCCGCCAGGGACAGAGGAAGGCTACACCTTC.

The V gene is TRBV7-2, the J gene TRBJ2-1, with 7 bases aligning to TRBD1. The CDR3 spans 13 residues. V shed 5 bases, J shed 10 bases, and the junction held 8 bases outside the gene matches. The germline V gene encodes CDR1 SGHTA and CDR2 FQGNSA. The CDR3 loop is CASSVDRVREQFF. The CDR3 DNA is TGTGCCAGCAGCGTCGACAGGGTGAGGGAGCAGTTCTTC.

V gene TRBV19 combines with J gene TRBJ2-5; perhaps TRBD2 as D (5 bases). The J call is doubtful: the DNA matches TRBJ2-7 better. The CDR3 has 14 residues. Germline values: CDR1 LNHDA, CDR2 SQIVND (reference sequence). CDR3 loop: CASSISGSGYEQYF. CDR3 coding DNA: TGTGCCAGTAGTATATCGGGGAGCGGCTACGAGCAGTACTTC.

The gene calls are TRBV6-5 and TRBJ1-1, with D possibly matching TRBD1 (6 bases). Trimming took 2 bases from V and 4 from J, leaving 11 bases between them. The germline gives CDR1 MNHEY, CDR2 SVGAGI. The CDR3 runs 14 residues. The CDR3 sequence is CASSYEGGTTEAFF. CDR3 DNA: TGTGCCAGCAGTTACGAGGGGGGGACCACTGAAGCTTTCTTT.

This clone has only one observation. V usage is TRBV5-6 and J usage is TRBJ2-5; the D gene is possibly TRBD1 (5 bases). Between the trimmed V and J ends, which lost 3 bases and 1 base, there was a span of 10 bases. CDR1 is SGHDT, CDR2 YYEEEE, per germline. This CDR3 has 14 amino acids. The CDR3 coding sequence is TGTGCCAGCAGCTCCGGACACAGCCAAGAGACCCAGTACTTC. It encodes CASSSGHSQETQYF.

The chain employs TRBV6-5 and TRBJ2-3; TRBD2 agrees at 7 bases. V lost 6 bases to trimming and J lost 7 bases; unmatched junction nucleotides: 7. The CDR3 is 13 residues long. Germline CDR1 MNHEY, CDR2 SVGAGI. The CDR3 coding sequence is TGTGCCAGCAGAACCGGGGGGAGGCATACGCAGTATTTT. Translated: CASRTGGRHTQYF.

This clone was counted only a few times. This chain connects TRBV30 to TRBJ1-2; D gene ambiguous. The CDR3 length is 12 residues. Germline lookup yields CDR1 GTSNPN and CDR2 SVGIG (reference sequence). Trimming shortened V by 3 bases and J by 2 bases, and 7 bases separated the two germline ends. The CDR3 DNA sequence: TGTGCCTGGAGCCGCGGGAACTATGGCTACACCTTC. It translates to CAWSRGNYGYTF.

CDR3 sequence (DNA): TGTGCCAGCAGACGATCTTTGGAGGCTGGACTGTTTTTT. Translation: CASRRSLEAGLFF. The gene calls are TRBV6-5 and TRBJ1-4; unclear D gene. V gave up 6 bases and J gave up 13 bases, with 18 bases separating them. CDR1 and CDR2 (germline): MNHEY, SVGAGI. This CDR3 region has 13 residues.

The chain couples TRBV21-1 to TRBJ2-7; whether TRBD1, the table's D call, matches the DNA was not checked. TRBV21-1 is a known pseudogene. CDR3 size: 15 residues. The CDR3 sequence is CASSLSTGGGNEQYF. The CDR3 DNA reads TGTGCCAGCAGCTTATCGACAGGGGGTGGGAACGAGCAGTACTTC.

The rearrangement links TRBV6-1 to TRBJ1-2; TRBD1 might be the D (6 bases). CDR1 MNHNS and CDR2 SASEGT come from the germline V gene. Trimming removed 5 bases at V and 0 bases at J, with 13 bases between. CDR3 length equals 15 residues. CDR3 DNA sequence: TGTGCCAGCAGTCATAGGACAGCCTCTAACTATGGCTACACCTTC. Its protein product is CASSHRTASNYGYTF.

The genes are TRBV29-1 and TRBJ1-1; no definite D call. Trimming removed 4 bases from V and 7 bases from J, with 13 bases in between. Germline CDR1 is SQVTM and CDR2 is ANQGSEA. The CDR3 has 12 residues. This CDR3 reads CSVVWRRGEAFF. The CDR3, as DNA: TGCAGCGTTGTATGGCGGCGGGGTGAAGCTTTCTTT. The variable domain in full, with the rest retrieved from reference TRBV29-1 and TRBJ1-1, is SAVISQKPSRDICQRGTSLTIQCQVDSQVTMMFWYRQQPGQSLTLIATANQGSEATYESGFVIDKFPISRPNLTFSTLTVSNMSPEDSSIYLCSVVWRRGEAFFGQGTRLTVV.

This clone came up once. V and J are TRBV5-5 and TRBJ2-5; D gene ambiguous. Germline V lookup: CDR1 SGHKS, CDR2 YYEKEE (reference sequence). Trimming took 1 base from V and 2 from J, leaving 18 bases between them. This CDR3 has 17 residues. DNA for the CDR3: TGTGCCAGCAGCTTGCTGGCCTCCCCTTCTCAACAAGAGACCCAGTACTTC. It encodes CASSLLASPSQQETQYF.

V and J are TRBV5-1 and TRBJ2-5; perhaps TRBD1 as D (5 bases). The V and J ends lost 4 bases and 2 bases respectively, with 12 bases between them. The CDR3 contains 14 residues. Germline V gene sequence: CDR1 SGHRS, CDR2 YFSETQ. For the CDR3, the DNA is TGCGCCAGCAGCCCCGGACAAGCTCAAGAGACCCAGTACTTC. Translated, it gives CASSPGQAQETQYF.

V is TRBV10-3 and J is TRBJ1-1, with D possibly matching TRBD1 (5 bases). The CDR3 length is 13 residues. CDR1 and CDR2 (germline): ENHRY, SYGVKD. V was cut by 6 bases and J by 5 bases, with 13 bases left in between. The CDR3 protein is CAIRGAGLTEAFF. The CDR3 DNA reads as TGTGCCATCAGAGGAGCGGGGCTGACTGAAGCTTTCTTT.